These 18 T cell receptor beta chains share one sample of origin, sequenced in a study of T cell changes during pregnancy in multiple sclerosis. TCRdb's copy holds only in-frame clones and misses some; the assay was immunoSEQ multiplex PCR. The sample consists of tens of thousands of clones, more than 90% of them appearing once. Source: peripheral blood, taken in the second trimester of pregnancy. These receptors were obtained from a female donor in good health, enrolled as a control in a pregnancy study.

The chain employs TRBV28 and TRBJ2-7; D might be TRBD2 (7 bases). CDR1 and CDR2 from the germline V gene are MDHEN and SYDVKM. CDR3 length: 14 amino acids. V lost 6 bases to trimming and J lost 8 bases, with 20 bases between them. Written as DNA, the CDR3 is TGTGCCAGCAGAGGGGAGGGGGACTACGGGAAGCAGTACTTC. As protein: CASRGEGDYGKQYF.

CDR3 DNA: TGTGCCAGCAGCTCCGGGGGCAATCAGCCCCAGCATTTT. Translated, it gives CASSSGGNQPQHF. The genes are TRBV7-2 and TRBJ1-5; no reliable D call. Germline CDR1 SGHTA, CDR2 FQGNSA. The CDR3 contains 13 residues. Between the trimmed V and J ends, which lost 4 bases and 2 bases, there was a span of 6 bases.

The table lists this clone with a few counts. V usage is TRBV4-2 and J usage is TRBJ1-5, with a tentative D call TRBD1 (6 bases). The CDR3 contains 16 residues. CDR1 is LGHNA and CDR2 is YNFKEQ in the germline V gene. Trimming shortened V by 4 bases and J by 0 bases, and 13 bases separated the two germline ends. CDR3 bases: TGTGCCAGCAGCCTAGAGGACAGAACTAGCAATCAGCCCCAGCATTTT. This gives the protein CASSLEDRTSNQPQHF.

This clone has just one count. This chain connects TRBV27 to TRBJ1-2; D not certain. The V gene's germline CDR1 is MNHEY and CDR2 SMNVEV (reference sequence). Trimming shortened V by 2 bases and J by 4 bases, and 14 bases separated the two germline ends. This CDR3 has 15 residues. The CDR3 here is CASSLITGSFYGYTF. CDR3 nucleotides: TGTGCCAGCAGTTTAATAACCGGGAGCTTCTATGGCTACACCTTC.

This chain joins TRBV20-1 and TRBJ1-2; D unclear. The CDR3 has 10 residues. Trimming removed 1 base at V and 8 bases at J, with 5 bases between. In germline, CDR1 is DFQATT, CDR2 SNEGSKA (reference sequence). This chain's CDR3 is CSARGRGYTF. Here the CDR3 DNA reads TGCAGTGCTAGAGGGAGAGGCTACACCTTC.

This sequence joins TRBV7-2 and TRBJ1-1, with 8 positions matching TRBD1. The junction had 2 bases not matched to a gene; V was cut back by 1 base and J by 4 bases. Germline V gene lookup returns CDR1 SGHTA and CDR2 FQGNSA. CDR3 size: 14 residues. CDR3 residues: CASSLGDRPTEAFF. DNA for the CDR3: TGTGCCAGCAGCTTAGGGGACAGGCCCACTGAAGCTTTCTTT.

This clone was observed a few times. The rearrangement joins TRBV6-5 to TRBJ2-1; TRBD2 aligns across 7 bases. Germline V gene lookup returns CDR1 MNHEY and CDR2 SVGAGI. This CDR3 has 15 amino acids. Trimming at V came to 0 bases and at J to 6 bases, leaving 5 bases not matched to a gene. This chain's CDR3 is CASSYSEGEGNEQFF. Written as DNA, the CDR3 is TGTGCCAGCAGTTACTCCGAAGGGGAGGGCAATGAGCAGTTCTTC.

This rearrangement joins TRBV28 to TRBJ2-2; 9 nucleotides match TRBD1. This CDR3 is built from 16 residues. V lost 6 bases to trimming and J lost 1 base; unmatched junction nucleotides: 6. Germline CDR1 reads MDHEN; CDR2 reads SYDVKM. In DNA form, the CDR3 reads TGTGCCAGCAGACAGACGGGACAGGGGAACACCGGGGAGCTGTTTTTT. It encodes CASRQTGQGNTGELFF. Variable domain in full (rest from reference TRBV28 and TRBJ2-2): DVKVTQSSRYLVKRTGEKVFLECVQDMDHENMFWYRQDPGLGLRLIYFSYDVKMKEKGDIPEGYSVSREKKERFSLILESASTNQTSMYLCASRQTGQGNTGELFFGEGSRLTVL.

This rearrangement joins TRBV7-9 to TRBJ2-2, with 7 bases lining up with TRBD1. V lost 7 bases, J lost 6 bases, and 11 bases stayed unmatched. The germline gives CDR1 SEHNR, CDR2 FQNEAQ (reference sequence). The CDR3 has 15 amino acids. CDR3 protein: CASTFPGQRSGELFF. The CDR3 coding sequence is TGTGCCAGCACCTTCCCGGGACAGAGATCCGGGGAGCTGTTTTTT.

The V gene is TRBV27, the J gene TRBJ2-3; TRBD2 aligns across 12 bases. CDR1 MNHEY and CDR2 SMNVEV come from the germline V gene (reference sequence). Trimming took 5 bases from V and 2 from J; bases not matched to a gene: 8. The length of the CDR3 is 17 residues. The CDR3 reads CASSLRLAGDTTDTQYF. The CDR3 region has the DNA TGTGCCAGCAGTCTCAGACTAGCGGGGGACACCACAGATACGCAGTATTTT.

This clone has just one count. The V call is TRBV5-1, the J call TRBJ1-1, with D possibly matching TRBD1 (6 bases). CDR3 length: 13 residues. Germline V CDR1 and CDR2: SGHRS, YFSETQ. Trimming cost V 2 bases and J 6 bases, with 11 bases left between them. DNA of the CDR3: TGCGCCAGCAGCTTACAAGGGGGTCCTGAAGCTTTCTTT. Amino acids: CASSLQGGPEAFF.

The chain employs TRBV5-4 and TRBJ1-5; D call uncertain. This CDR3 has 16 amino acids. Germline CDR1 SGHNT, CDR2 YYREEE (reference sequence). Trimming pared 3 bases from V and 0 bases from J, leaving 13 bases between. The CDR3 nucleotides read TGTGCCAGCAGCTCATCGCCGATCAGTAGCAATCAGCCCCAGCATTTT. Translation gives CASSSSPISSNQPQHF.

The V gene is TRBV9, the J gene TRBJ2-3; 9 positions agree with TRBD1. This CDR3 has 15 amino acids. Germline values: CDR1 SGDLS, CDR2 YYNGEE. The trim removed 3 bases at V and 1 base at J, leaving 3 bases unmatched. CDR3 amino acids: CASSADRGGTDTQYF. CDR3 nucleotide sequence: TGTGCCAGCAGCGCCGACAGGGGGGGCACAGATACGCAGTATTTT.

This clone was observed once. V and J are TRBV28 and TRBJ2-3; D gene ambiguous. Germline V gene lookup returns CDR1 MDHEN and CDR2 SYDVKM. V was shortened by 2 bases and J by 5 bases, with 8 bases between the two germline ends. The CDR3 is 13 amino acids. The chain's CDR3 is CASSLLEEDTQYF. The CDR3 nucleotides read TGTGCCAGCAGTTTACTCGAGGAAGATACGCAGTATTTT.

The genes are TRBV4-2 and TRBJ1-3; the match to TRBD1 covers 9 bases. J gave up 1 base and V 0 bases, and 13 bases lay outside the gene matches. Germline CDR1 and CDR2: LGHNA and YNFKEQ. The CDR3 contains 20 residues. The CDR3 DNA is TGTGCCAGCAGCCAAGATATACAGGGGGCCACCATCGGGTCTGGAAACACCATATATTTT. It translates to CASSQDIQGATIGSGNTIYF.

This chain uses TRBV5-5 with TRBJ1-5, with D possibly TRBD1 on 5 matching bases. Germline V gene data show CDR1 as SGHKS and CDR2 as YYEKEE (reference sequence). V was pared by 0 bases and J by 3 bases, with 16 bases between. The CDR3 sequence is 17 residues long. In DNA, the CDR3 is TGTGCCAGCAGCTTGGGGGGCGGGGGGATCTACAATCAGCCCCAGCATTTT. This sequence encodes CASSLGGGGIYNQPQHF.

The chain links TRBV14 to TRBJ1-2; 7 positions match TRBD1. The V gene's germline CDR1 is SGHDN and CDR2 FVKESK. V was pared by 4 bases and J by 3 bases, with 2 bases of the junction left unmatched. CDR3 length: 13 residues. The CDR3 nucleotides read TGTGCCAGCAGCCCGGGACAGTACTATGGCTACACCTTC. Translation: CASSPGQYYGYTF.

CDR3 residues: CASSGWTSSTDTQYF. CDR3 DNA sequence: TGCGCCAGCAGCGGATGGACTAGCTCCACAGATACGCAGTATTTT. The chain carries TRBV5-1 and TRBJ2-3; 8 bases map to TRBD2. The germline gives CDR1 SGHRS, CDR2 YFSETQ. This CDR3 region has 15 residues. V trimming: 4 bases; J trimming: 2 bases; junction bases outside the gene matches: 6.